The T cell receptor beta chain under discussion was sequenced for a study of blood T cell repertoires in COVID-19. At the level of the study: Material from acute and convalescent COVID-19 was sourced from the United States, Italy and Spain. Sources were T cells, B-cell-depleted T cells, or PBMCs; the material itself was cDNA or gDNA.

Per the original methods: It was from reference gene primer amplification that nucleated cell counts were estimated. Profiling relied on immunoSEQ multiplex PCR, and the TCRdb table lists in-frame clones only, not all of them. That table supplies the V and J calls and clone size; D and trimming were determined from the DNA. The data contain approximately 97,000 clones, more than 75% of them singletons. Germline loops: CDR1 MDHEN, CDR2 SYDVKM. The CDR3 is 15 residues long. This receptor was identified in a man aged 55 to 70 with active or convalescent COVID-19. The V call is TRBV28, the J call TRBJ1-6, with 11 positions matching TRBD1. Material: peripheral blood. CDR3 DNA sequence: TGTGCGGGGACAGGGGGGGATATGAGGAATTCACCCCTCCACTTT. Translating gives CAGTGGDMRNSPLHF.